These 15 T cell receptor beta chains share one sample of origin, sequenced in a study of T cells after yellow fever vaccination. MiXCR was run by TCRdb on the 5' RACE reads, yielding one entry per CDR3 protein. The sample holds a few hundred thousand distinct CDR3 sequences; 6% to 7.5% are singletons and the top ten take 0.85%. The sequences come from CD4+ T cells sorted from PBMCs, collected 15 days after the yellow fever booster vaccination. These receptors originate from a young man who received the YFV17D yellow fever vaccine.

This clonotype was found many times. This sequence joins TRBV7-2 and TRBJ2-7, with D possibly being TRBD2 (6 bases). This CDR3 is 15 amino acids long. Germline loops: CDR1 SGHTA, CDR2 FQGNSA. V gave up 1 base and J gave up 6 bases, with 16 bases separating them. The CDR3 DNA follows: TGTGCCAGCAGCTTAGGGCTAGAGGGAGGCCCCGAGCAGTACTTC. This gives the protein CASSLGLEGGPEQYF.

This clonotype was detected only a few times. CDR3 sequence: CASSLGAQGFGYLFF. In nucleotides, the CDR3 is TGTGCCAGCAGTTTAGGTGCCCAGGGTTTCGGGTACCTGTTTTTT. The gene calls are TRBV28 and TRBJ2-2, with D perhaps TRBD1 (5 bases). The CDR3 has 15 amino acids. V lost 2 bases to trimming and J lost 14 bases, with 21 bases between them. Germline CDR1 reads MDHEN; CDR2 reads SYDVKM.

This clonotype occurred many times. V is TRBV29-1 and J is TRBJ1-1; D might be TRBD1 (6 bases). The CDR3 has 13 residues. Trimming took 2 bases from V and 2 from J, leaving 9 bases between them. Germline CDR1 SQVTM, CDR2 ANQGSEA. The CDR3 DNA is TGCAGCGTTGAAAAGGGGGGTAACACTGAAGCTTTCTTT. Protein sequence: CSVEKGGNTEAFF.

This clonotype was picked up a small number of times. The rearrangement uses TRBV7-2 and TRBJ1-5; D is perhaps TRBD1 (6 bases). Between the trimmed V and J ends, which lost 6 bases and 5 bases, there was a span of 14 bases. Germline V lookup: CDR1 SGHTA, CDR2 FQGNSA. This CDR3 has 14 residues. CDR3 sequence: CASSSGTLYQPQHF. CDR3 DNA: TGTGCCAGCAGTTCCGGGACACTTTATCAGCCCCAGCATTTT.

The table lists this clonotype with a few counts. This chain uses TRBV7-9 with TRBJ2-3; no firm D call. CDR1 and CDR2 from the germline V gene are SEHNR and FQNEAQ (reference sequence). The CDR3 contains 14 residues. The V gene lost 1 base and the J gene lost 3 bases, with 8 bases spanning the gap. The chain's CDR3 is CASSLDLRTDTQYF. CDR3 DNA sequence: TGTGCCAGCAGCTTAGATCTCCGGACAGATACGCAGTATTTT.

The chain uses TRBV7-2 and TRBJ2-5; 8 nucleotides line up with TRBD2. The V gene end was trimmed by 6 bases and the J gene end by 4 bases; junction bases not matched to a gene: 7. This CDR3 spans 14 amino acids. CDR1 is SGHTA, CDR2 FQGNSA, per germline. Here the CDR3 reads CASRTSGGGETQYF. CDR3 sequence (DNA): TGTGCCAGCAGAACTAGCGGAGGGGGAGAGACCCAGTACTTC.

The sample holds many counts of this clonotype. The chain employs TRBV28 and TRBJ1-1; TRBD1 might be the D (5 bases). The CDR3 length is 13 residues. Germline loops: CDR1 MDHEN, CDR2 SYDVKM. V lost 10 bases and J 3 bases, leaving 15 bases between the germline ends. The chain's CDR3 is CATEGWGDTEAFF. Here the CDR3 DNA reads TGTGCCACCGAAGGATGGGGCGACACTGAAGCTTTCTTT.

This clonotype has a handful of counts. The genes are TRBV5-1 and TRBJ2-5; D assignment may be TRBD1 or TRBD2 (5 bases each). Trimming stripped 0 bases from V and 5 bases from J, with 14 bases between. The length of the CDR3 is 15 residues. Germline CDR1 reads SGHRS; CDR2 reads YFSETQ. The CDR3 bases are TGCGCCAGCAGCTTGGGAACGACGGGGCGGGAGACCCAGTACTTC. Its translation: CASSLGTTGRETQYF.

In nucleotides, the CDR3 is TGTGCCAGCAGCTTCCGGTCTGAACAAGAGACCCAGTACTTC. Protein product: CASSFRSEQETQYF. The rearrangement links TRBV5-6 to TRBJ2-5; no clear D gene. Germline CDR1 reads SGHDT; CDR2 reads YYEEEE. The ends were cut back, 2 bases at V and 2 bases at J, with 10 bases in the middle. This CDR3 region has 14 residues.

This clonotype turned up a few times. The J gene is TRBJ1-6, the V gene TRBV3-1, with a tentative D call TRBD1 (5 bases). V lost 4 bases and J lost 9, with 19 bases in between. Germline assignment: CDR1 LGHDT and CDR2 YNNKEL (reference sequence). This CDR3 spans 16 amino acids. The chain's CDR3 is CASSPTGAVIGSPLHF. In DNA form, the CDR3 reads TGTGCCAGCAGCCCCACCGGGGCTGTCATAGGTTCACCCCTCCACTTT. Using reference TRBV3-1 and TRBJ1-6 for the parts outside the CDR3, the full variable domain is DTAVSQTPKYLVTQMGNDKSIKCEQNLGHDTMYWYKQDSKKFLKIMFSYNNKELIINETVPNRFSPKSPDKAHLNLHINSLELGDSAVYFCASSPTGAVIGSPLHFGNGTRLTVT.

This clonotype was observed a handful of times. This rearrangement joins TRBV4-2 to TRBJ2-2; D remains unclear. The germline V and J ends were trimmed by 0 bases and 6 bases, with 5 bases remaining between them. The CDR3 runs 13 residues. Germline V gene data show CDR1 as LGHNA and CDR2 as YNFKEQ. As DNA, the CDR3 is TGTGCCAGCAGCCAAGATGGATCCGGGGAGCTGTTTTTT. It yields the protein CASSQDGSGELFF.

In this sample, this clonotype turned up once. This chain links TRBV15 with TRBJ1-2; a weak D match, TRBD1 (5 bases). Trimming removed 6 bases at V and 1 base at J, with 15 bases between. There are 15 residues in the CDR3. Germline loops: CDR1 LNHNV, CDR2 YYDKDF (reference sequence). CDR3 region: CATREPGTDNYGYTF. The CDR3 DNA sequence: TGTGCCACCAGGGAGCCGGGGACGGATAACTATGGCTACACCTTC.

The genes are TRBV6-2 or TRBV6-3 and TRBJ2-1; 14 bases match TRBD2. V trimming: 6 bases; J trimming: 9 bases; junction bases outside the gene matches: 7. Germline loops: CDR1 MNHEY, CDR2 SVGEGT. The CDR3 spans 15 residues. CDR3 nucleotides: TGTGCCAGCAGCCGACCGGGACTAGCGGGAGTTGAGCAGTTCTTC. This translates into CASSRPGLAGVEQFF.

The chain employs TRBV7-2 and TRBJ2-5; 7 bases map to TRBD1. CDR3 size: 15 residues. Trimming at V came to 5 bases and at J to 3 bases, leaving 9 bases not matched to a gene. Germline V CDR1 and CDR2: SGHTA, FQGNSA. CDR3 region: CASSPGTVVKETQYF. CDR3 bases: TGTGCCAGCAGCCCCGGGACAGTCGTAAAAGAGACCCAGTACTTC.

A few counts support this clonotype. The chain couples TRBV7-8 to TRBJ1-1; D gene unclear. CDR1 is SGHVS, CDR2 FQNEAQ, per germline. Trimming took off 2 bases at V and 6 bases at J, with 22 bases between the two ends. The CDR3 loop spans 17 amino acids. CDR3 nucleotide sequence: TGTGCCAGCAGCTTATTATTTCAGTGGGGTGGTGGGGCTGAAGCTTTCTTT. Translation gives CASSLLFQWGGGAEAFF.